This record looks at one T cell receptor (beta chain) sequence and its context. In the original workflow: Reference gene primer amplification gave estimated nucleated cell counts. Measured with immunoSEQ multiplex PCR; TCRdb has only the in-frame clones, and not every one. V and J calls and clone size are as listed in that table; D and trimming were resolved from the DNA. The profile covers some 110,000 clones, with roughly 80% appearing a single time and approximately 5.9% taken by the ten largest. The data belong to a study of blood T cell repertoires in COVID-19. Study-level information: The samples span acute and convalescent COVID-19 from the United States, Italy and Spain. Sample material is recorded as cDNA or gDNA derived from T cells, B-cell-depleted T cells, or PBMCs.

Germline CDR1 reads LNHNV; CDR2 reads YYDKDF (reference sequence). The CDR3 has 17 residues. J lost 2 bases, V lost 0 bases, and 5 bases had no gene match. Those enrolled in Seattle joined during active infection and were followed longitudinally afterward. The TCR originated in an elderly man with COVID-19, enrolled during active disease. Sequenced material: peripheral blood. The chain uses TRBV15 and TRBJ2-3; 10 nucleotides line up with TRBD2. The CDR3 region has the DNA TGTGCCACCAGCAGAGAAGGTAGCGGGAGGTCCACAGATACGCAGTATTTT. Protein product: CATSREGSGRSTDTQYF.